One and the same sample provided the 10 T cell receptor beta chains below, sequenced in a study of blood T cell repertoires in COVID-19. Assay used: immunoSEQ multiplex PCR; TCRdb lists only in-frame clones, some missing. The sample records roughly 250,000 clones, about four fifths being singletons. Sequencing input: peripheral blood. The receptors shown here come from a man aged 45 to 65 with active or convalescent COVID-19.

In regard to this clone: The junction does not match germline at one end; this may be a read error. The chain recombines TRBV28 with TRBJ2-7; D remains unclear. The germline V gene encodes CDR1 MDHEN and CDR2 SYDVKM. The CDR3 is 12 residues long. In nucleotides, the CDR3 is TGTGCCAGCAGGTCCAGGTCCTACGGGCAGTACTTC. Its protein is CASRSRSYGQYF. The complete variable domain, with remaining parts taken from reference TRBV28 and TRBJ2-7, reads DVKVTQSSRYLVKRTGEKVFLECVQDMDHENMFWYRQDPGLGLRLIYFSYDVKMKEKGDIPEGYSVSREKKERFSLILESASTNQTSMYLCASRSRSYGQYFGPGTRLTVT.

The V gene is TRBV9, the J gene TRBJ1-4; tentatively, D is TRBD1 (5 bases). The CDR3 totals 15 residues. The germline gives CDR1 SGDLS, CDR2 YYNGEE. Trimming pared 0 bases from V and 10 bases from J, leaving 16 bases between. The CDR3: CASSVAPTRGGKLFF. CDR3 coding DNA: TGTGCCAGCAGCGTAGCCCCCACGCGGGGGGGAAAACTGTTTTTT.

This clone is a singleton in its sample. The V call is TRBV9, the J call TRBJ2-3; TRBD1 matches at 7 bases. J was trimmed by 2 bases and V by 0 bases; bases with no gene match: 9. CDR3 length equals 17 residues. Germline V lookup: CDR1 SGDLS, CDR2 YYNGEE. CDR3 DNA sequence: TGTGCCAGCAGCGTAGAGGGGTCCGGGACAGTCACAGATACGCAGTATTTT. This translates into CASSVEGSGTVTDTQYF.

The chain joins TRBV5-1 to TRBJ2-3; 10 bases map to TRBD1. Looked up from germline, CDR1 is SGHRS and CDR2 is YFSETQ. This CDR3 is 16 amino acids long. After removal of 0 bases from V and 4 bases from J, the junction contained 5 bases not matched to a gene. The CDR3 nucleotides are TGCGCCAGCAGCTTGGTCAGGACAGGGGGGGCAGATACGCAGTATTTT. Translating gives CASSLVRTGGADTQYF.

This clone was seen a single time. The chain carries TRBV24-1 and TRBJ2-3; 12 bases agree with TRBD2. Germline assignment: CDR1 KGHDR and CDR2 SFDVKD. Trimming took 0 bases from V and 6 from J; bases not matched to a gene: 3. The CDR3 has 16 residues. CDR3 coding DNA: TGTGCCACCAGTGATTTGACTAGCGGGGGGTCTGATACGCAGTATTTT. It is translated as CATSDLTSGGSDTQYF.

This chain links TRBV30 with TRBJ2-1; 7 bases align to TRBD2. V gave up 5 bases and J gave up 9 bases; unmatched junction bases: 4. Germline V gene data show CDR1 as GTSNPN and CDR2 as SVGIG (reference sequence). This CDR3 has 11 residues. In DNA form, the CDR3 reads TGTGCCTGGGGACTAGTTGGTGAGCAGTTCTTC. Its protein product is CAWGLVGEQFF.

Here the CDR3 DNA reads TGTGCCAGTACCAAGATAGACAGGGCGAACTATGGCTACACCTTC. Translated: CASTKIDRANYGYTF. The V call is TRBV19, the J call TRBJ1-2; 7 bases agree with TRBD1. In germline, CDR1 is LNHDA, CDR2 SQIVND (reference sequence). This CDR3 is built from 15 residues. With 7 bases clipped from V and 2 bases from J, the junction kept 10 bases outside the gene matches. Drawing the rest from reference TRBV19 and TRBJ1-2, the complete variable domain is DGGITQSPKYLFRKEGQNVTLSCEQNLNHDAMYWYRQDPGQGLRLIYYSQIVNDFQKGDIAEGYSVSREKKESFPLTVTSAQKNPTAFYLCASTKIDRANYGYTFGSGTRLTVV.

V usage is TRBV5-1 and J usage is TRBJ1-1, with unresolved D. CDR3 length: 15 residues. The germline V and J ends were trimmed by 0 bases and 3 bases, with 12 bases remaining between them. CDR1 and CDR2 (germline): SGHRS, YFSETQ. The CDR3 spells CASSLGADWDTEAFF. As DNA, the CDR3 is TGCGCCAGCAGCTTGGGGGCGGACTGGGACACTGAAGCTTTCTTT.

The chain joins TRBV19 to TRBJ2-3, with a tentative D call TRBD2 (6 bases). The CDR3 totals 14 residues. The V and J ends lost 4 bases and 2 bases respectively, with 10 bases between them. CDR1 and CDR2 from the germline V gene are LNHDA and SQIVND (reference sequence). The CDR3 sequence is CASSTTSPTDTQYF. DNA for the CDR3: TGTGCCAGTAGTACGACTAGTCCCACAGATACGCAGTATTTT.

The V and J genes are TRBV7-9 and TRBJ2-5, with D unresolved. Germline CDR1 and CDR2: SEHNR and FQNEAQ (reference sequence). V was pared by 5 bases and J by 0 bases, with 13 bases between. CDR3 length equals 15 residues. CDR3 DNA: TGTGCCAGCAGCCCTGTGAGGAGTTACCAAGAGACCCAGTACTTC. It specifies CASSPVRSYQETQYF.